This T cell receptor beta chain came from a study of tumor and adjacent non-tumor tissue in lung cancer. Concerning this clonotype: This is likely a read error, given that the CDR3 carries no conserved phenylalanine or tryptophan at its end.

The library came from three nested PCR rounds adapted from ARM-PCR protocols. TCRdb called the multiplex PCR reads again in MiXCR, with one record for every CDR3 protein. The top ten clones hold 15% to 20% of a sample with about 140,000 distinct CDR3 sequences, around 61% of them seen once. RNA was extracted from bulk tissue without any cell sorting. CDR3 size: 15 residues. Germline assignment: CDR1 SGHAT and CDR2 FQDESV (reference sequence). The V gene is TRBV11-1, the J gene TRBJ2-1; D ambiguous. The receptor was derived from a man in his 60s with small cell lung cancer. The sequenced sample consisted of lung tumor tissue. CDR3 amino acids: CATSLVAASYNEQFL. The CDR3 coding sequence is TGTGCCACCAGCTTAGTCGCGGCATCCTACAATGAGCAGTTCCTC.